This T cell receptor beta chain was documented in a study of T cell repertoires in cytomegalovirus infection. Study-level information: Public signatures in TCR beta pointed to CMV infection and matching HLA type. Study results and caveats: The study identified carriers of CMV plus the relevant HLA from cumulative public TCR beta family frequency. Clonotypes of TCR beta that were HLA-C-restricted and CMV-specific dominated the ex vivo response.

Points on this clonotype: The antigen is unknown.

V lost 5 bases, J lost 8 bases, and 7 bases lay in between. This CDR3 region has 11 residues. TCRdb analysed the reads with MiXCR anew, one entry per CDR3 protein. The profile shows 490,000 or so distinct CDR3 sequences, about 11% of them singletons. The rearrangement uses TRBV12-3 or TRBV12-4 and TRBJ1-3; D uncertain. The source is a human donor in good health (CMV status not recorded). Some clones in this sample may be carry-over from other donors' samples. The material sequenced was PBMCs. CDR3 sequence reads: CASSPAYTIYF. The CDR3 DNA follows: TGTGCCAGCAGTCCCGCTTACACCATATATTTT.